The T cell receptor beta chain under discussion was sequenced for a study of shared clonotypes between healthy human individuals. Generated by immunoSEQ multiplex PCR, the TCRdb table keeps only in-frame clones and is missing some. The sample has under 2,000,000 clones, 85% to 95% seen once. CD45RO-negative CD8 cells positively selected for CCR7 made up the naive population, which excluded terminally differentiated effector memory CD45RA+ cells. The study drew all its donors from Caucasian adults living in Nashville, Tennessee. Germline assignment: CDR1 MNHEY and CDR2 SMNVEV (reference sequence). The CDR3 length is 17 residues. The V and J ends lost 4 bases and 0 bases, in that order; junction bases with no gene match: 12.

This clonotype was obtained from a man aged 18 to 35 in good health. The genes are TRBV27 and TRBJ2-7, with 7 bases identical to TRBD1. Sequenced: naive CD8+ T cells sorted from blood. Here the CDR3 DNA reads TGTGCCAGCAGTTCTTTAGCCCAGGGACAGAGCTCCTACGAGCAGTACTTC. This sequence encodes CASSSLAQGQSSYEQYF.